The clone carrying this T cell receptor beta chain was recorded a few times. What was amplified from RNA transcripts were TCR beta CDR3 regions. Carried out on the TCR CDR3, a first-round RT-PCR used the HTBI primer set. Using its own MiXCR run on the multiplex PCR reads, TCRdb lists one record per CDR3 protein. Among around 370,000 distinct CDR3 sequences listed, less than 20% were seen once. The sample is drawn from a study of T cells in Graves' hyperthyroidism and ophthalmopathy. The CDR3 is 18 residues long. Trimming stripped 0 bases from V and 0 bases from J, with 15 bases between. Germline V gene lookup returns CDR1 SGHDT and CDR2 YYEEEE.

Sequenced input: blood. The sequence was obtained from a young man with Graves' ophthalmopathy. The rearrangement uses TRBV5-6 and TRBJ2-2; D gene uncertain. CDR3 nucleotide sequence: TGTGCCAGCAGCTTGGCCGGGTGGGCTCCCTCGAACACCGGGGAGCTGTTTTTT. Protein sequence: CASSLAGWAPSNTGELFF.